The sequence of this T cell receptor beta chain was determined in a study of blood T cell repertoires in COVID-19. Germline CDR1 reads LGHNA; CDR2 reads YNFKEQ. Trimming pared 0 bases from V and 9 bases from J, leaving 15 bases between. This CDR3 contains 16 residues. Profiled with immunoSEQ multiplex PCR; TCRdb holds only in-frame clones, not every one. The table lists a few hundred thousand clones, roughly 87% of them singletons. Two negative PCRs, clearance, or symptom resolution had been documented for recovered Cohort 3 donors. The chain uses TRBV4-2 and TRBJ1-6; D unresolved. What was sequenced was PBMCs or T cells enriched from blood (not recorded which). The receptor was derived from a woman under 40 who had recovered from COVID-19. The CDR3 loop reads CASSQEKNTLSSPLHF. CDR3 nucleotide sequence: TGTGCCAGCAGCCAAGAAAAGAATACGCTTAGTTCACCCCTCCACTTT.